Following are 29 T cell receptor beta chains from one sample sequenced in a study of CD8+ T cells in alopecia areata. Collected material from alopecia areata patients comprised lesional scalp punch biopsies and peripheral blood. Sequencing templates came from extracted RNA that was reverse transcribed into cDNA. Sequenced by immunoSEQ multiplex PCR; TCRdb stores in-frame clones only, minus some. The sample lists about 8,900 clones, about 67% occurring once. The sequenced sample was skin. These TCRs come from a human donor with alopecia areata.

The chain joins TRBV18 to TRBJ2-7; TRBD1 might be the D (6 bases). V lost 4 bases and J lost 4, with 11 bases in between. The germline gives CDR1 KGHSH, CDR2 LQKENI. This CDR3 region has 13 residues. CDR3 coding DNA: TGTGCCAGCTCACTCCGGGACAAATACGAGCAGTACTTC. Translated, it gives CASSLRDKYEQYF.

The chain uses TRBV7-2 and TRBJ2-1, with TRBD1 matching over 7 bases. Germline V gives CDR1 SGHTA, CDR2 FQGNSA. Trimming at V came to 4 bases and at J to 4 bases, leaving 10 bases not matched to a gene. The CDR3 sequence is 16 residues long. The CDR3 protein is CASSSQGVTIYNEQFF. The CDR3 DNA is TGTGCCAGCAGCTCTCAGGGGGTGACGATTTACAATGAGCAGTTCTTC.

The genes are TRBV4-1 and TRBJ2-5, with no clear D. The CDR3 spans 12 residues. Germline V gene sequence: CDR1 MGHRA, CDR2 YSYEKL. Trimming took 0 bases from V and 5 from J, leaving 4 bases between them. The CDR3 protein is CASSQDSETQYF. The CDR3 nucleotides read TGCGCCAGCAGCCAAGATTCGGAGACCCAGTACTTC.

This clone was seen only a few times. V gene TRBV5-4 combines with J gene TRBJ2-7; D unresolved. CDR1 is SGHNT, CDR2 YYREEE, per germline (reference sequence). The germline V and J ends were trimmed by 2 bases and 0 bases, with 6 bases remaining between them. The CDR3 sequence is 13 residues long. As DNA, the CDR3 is TGTGCCAGCAGCTTAGGCCACTCCTACGAGCAGTACTTC. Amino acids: CASSLGHSYEQYF.

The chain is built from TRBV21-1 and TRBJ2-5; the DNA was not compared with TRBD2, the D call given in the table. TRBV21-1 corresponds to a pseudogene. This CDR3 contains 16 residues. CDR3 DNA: TGTGCCAGCAGCCGAGCGGGTACTAGCCGTCAAGAGACCCAGTACTTC. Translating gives CASSRAGTSRQETQYF.

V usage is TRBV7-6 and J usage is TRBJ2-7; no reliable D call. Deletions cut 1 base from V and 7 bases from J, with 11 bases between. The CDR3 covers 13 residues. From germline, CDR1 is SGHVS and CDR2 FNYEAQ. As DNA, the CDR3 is TGTGCCAGCAGCTTAGTCCTGTTTAAAGAGCAGTACTTC. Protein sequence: CASSLVLFKEQYF.

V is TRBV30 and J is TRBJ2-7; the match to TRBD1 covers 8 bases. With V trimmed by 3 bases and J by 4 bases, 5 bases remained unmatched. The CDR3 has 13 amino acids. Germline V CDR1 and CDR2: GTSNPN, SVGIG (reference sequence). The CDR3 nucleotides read TGTGCCTGGAGAACCCAGGGGGCGTACGAGCAGTACTTC. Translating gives CAWRTQGAYEQYF.

DNA of the CDR3: TGTGCCAGCAGCCTGTATGCCCAAGATGAGCAGTTCTTC. Translating it yields CASSLYAQDEQFF. The chain joins TRBV11-3 to TRBJ2-1, with D unresolved. Germline V CDR1 and CDR2: SGHNT, YENEEA. The CDR3 spans 13 residues. The V gene lost 5 bases and the J gene lost 8 bases, with 13 bases spanning the gap.

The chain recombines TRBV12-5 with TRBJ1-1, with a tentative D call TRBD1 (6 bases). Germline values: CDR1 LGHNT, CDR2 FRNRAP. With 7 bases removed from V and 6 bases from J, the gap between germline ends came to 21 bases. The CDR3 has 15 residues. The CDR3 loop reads CASEPGDGFPPEAFF. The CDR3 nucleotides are TGTGCTAGTGAACCAGGGGACGGGTTCCCCCCTGAAGCTTTCTTT. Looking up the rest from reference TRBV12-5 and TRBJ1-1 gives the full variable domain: DARVTQTPRHKVTEMGQEVTMRCQPILGHNTVFWYRQTMMQGLELLAYFRNRAPLDDSGMPKDRFSAEMPDATLATLKIQPSEPRDSAVYFCASEPGDGFPPEAFFGQGTRLTVV.

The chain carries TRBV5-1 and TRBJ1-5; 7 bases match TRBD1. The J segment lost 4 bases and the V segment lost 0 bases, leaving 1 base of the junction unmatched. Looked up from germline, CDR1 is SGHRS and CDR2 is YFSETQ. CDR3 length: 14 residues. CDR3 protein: CASSLEGQNQPQHF. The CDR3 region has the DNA TGCGCCAGCAGCTTGGAGGGACAGAATCAGCCCCAGCATTTT.

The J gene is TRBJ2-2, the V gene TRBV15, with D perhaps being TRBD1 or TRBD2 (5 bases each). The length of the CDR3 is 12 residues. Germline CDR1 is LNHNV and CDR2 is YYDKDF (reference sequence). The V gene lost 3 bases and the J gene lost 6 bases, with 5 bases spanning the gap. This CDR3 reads CATSRGAGELFF. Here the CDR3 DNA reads TGTGCCACCAGCAGGGGGGCCGGGGAGCTGTTTTTT.

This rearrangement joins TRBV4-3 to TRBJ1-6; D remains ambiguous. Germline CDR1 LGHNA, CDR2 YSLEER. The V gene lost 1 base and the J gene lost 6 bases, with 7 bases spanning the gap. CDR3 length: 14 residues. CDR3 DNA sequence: TGCGCCAGCAGCCAAGTGTTCGGTAATTCACCCCTCCACTTT. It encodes CASSQVFGNSPLHF.

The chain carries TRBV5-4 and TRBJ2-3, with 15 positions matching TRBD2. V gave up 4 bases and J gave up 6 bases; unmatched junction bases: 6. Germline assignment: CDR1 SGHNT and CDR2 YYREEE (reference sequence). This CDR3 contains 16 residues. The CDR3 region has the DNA TGTGCCAGCAGCCGGGGGACTAGCGGGGGGATGGATACGCAGTATTTT. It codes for CASSRGTSGGMDTQYF.

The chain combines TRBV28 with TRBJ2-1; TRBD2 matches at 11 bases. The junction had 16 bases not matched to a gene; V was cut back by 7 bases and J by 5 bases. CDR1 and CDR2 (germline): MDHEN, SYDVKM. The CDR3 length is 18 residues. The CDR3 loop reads CASTWGTSGAGKNNEQFF. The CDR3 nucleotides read TGTGCCAGCACCTGGGGGACTAGCGGAGCCGGGAAAAACAATGAGCAGTTCTTC. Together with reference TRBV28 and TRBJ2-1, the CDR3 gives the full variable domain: DVKVTQSSRYLVKRTGEKVFLECVQDMDHENMFWYRQDPGLGLRLIYFSYDVKMKEKGDIPEGYSVSREKKERFSLILESASTNQTSMYLCASTWGTSGAGKNNEQFFGPGTRLTVL.

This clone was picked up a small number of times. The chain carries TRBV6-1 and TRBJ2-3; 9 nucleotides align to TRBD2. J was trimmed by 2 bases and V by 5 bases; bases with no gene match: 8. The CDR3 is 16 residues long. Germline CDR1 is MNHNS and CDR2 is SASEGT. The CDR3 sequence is CASSQGLAHYTDTQYF. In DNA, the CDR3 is TGTGCCAGCAGTCAAGGACTAGCGCACTACACAGATACGCAGTATTTT.

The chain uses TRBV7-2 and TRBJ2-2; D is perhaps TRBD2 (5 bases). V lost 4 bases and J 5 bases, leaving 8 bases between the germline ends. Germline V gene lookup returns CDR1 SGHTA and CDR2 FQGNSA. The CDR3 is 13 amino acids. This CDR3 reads CASSSRVTGELFF. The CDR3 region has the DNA TGTGCCAGCAGCTCGCGGGTGACCGGGGAGCTGTTTTTT.

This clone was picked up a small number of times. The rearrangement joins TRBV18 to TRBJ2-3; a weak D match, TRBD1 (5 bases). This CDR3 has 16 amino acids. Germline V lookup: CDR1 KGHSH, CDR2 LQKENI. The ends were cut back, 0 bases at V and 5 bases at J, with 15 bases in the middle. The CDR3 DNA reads TGTGCCAGCTCACCACCTGGACAAGTAATAGGAGATACGCAGTATTTT. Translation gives CASSPPGQVIGDTQYF.

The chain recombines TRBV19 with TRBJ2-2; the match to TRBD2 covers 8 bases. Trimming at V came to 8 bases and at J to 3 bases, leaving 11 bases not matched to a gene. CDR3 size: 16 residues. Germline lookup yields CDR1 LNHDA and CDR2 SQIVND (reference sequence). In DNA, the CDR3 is TGTGCCAGTCGTCCCGGGACTAGTAGTTACACCGGGGAGCTGTTTTTT. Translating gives CASRPGTSSYTGELFF. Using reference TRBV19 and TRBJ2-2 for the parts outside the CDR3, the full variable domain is DGGITQSPKYLFRKEGQNVTLSCEQNLNHDAMYWYRQDPGQGLRLIYYSQIVNDFQKGDIAEGYSVSREKKESFPLTVTSAQKNPTAFYLCASRPGTSSYTGELFFGEGSRLTVL.

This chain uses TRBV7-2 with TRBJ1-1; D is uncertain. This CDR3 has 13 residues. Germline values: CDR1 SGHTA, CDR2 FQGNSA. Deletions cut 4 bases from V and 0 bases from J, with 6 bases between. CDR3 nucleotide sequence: TGTGCCAGCAGCTCCGTCATGAACACTGAAGCTTTCTTT. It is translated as CASSSVMNTEAFF.

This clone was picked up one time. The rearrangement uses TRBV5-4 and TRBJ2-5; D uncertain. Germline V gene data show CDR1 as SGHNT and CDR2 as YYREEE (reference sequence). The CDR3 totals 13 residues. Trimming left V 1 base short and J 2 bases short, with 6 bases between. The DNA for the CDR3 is TGTGCCAGCAGCTTGAACGAGCAAGAGACCCAGTACTTC. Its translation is CASSLNEQETQYF.

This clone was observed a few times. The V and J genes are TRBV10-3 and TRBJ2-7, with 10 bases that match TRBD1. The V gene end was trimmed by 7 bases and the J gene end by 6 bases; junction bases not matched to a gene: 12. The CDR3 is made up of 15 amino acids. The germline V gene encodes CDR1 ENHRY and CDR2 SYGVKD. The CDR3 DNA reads TGTGCCATCATTCCAGGTGGGGACAGGGGTGCCGAGCAGTACTTC. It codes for CAIIPGGDRGAEQYF.

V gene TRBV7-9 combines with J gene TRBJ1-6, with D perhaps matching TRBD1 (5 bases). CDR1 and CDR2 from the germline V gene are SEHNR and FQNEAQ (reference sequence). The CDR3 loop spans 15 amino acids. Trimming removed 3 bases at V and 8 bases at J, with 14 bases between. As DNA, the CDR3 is TGTGCCAGCAGCTTGTACGGGGGAGTGGATTCACCCCTCCACTTT. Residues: CASSLYGGVDSPLHF.

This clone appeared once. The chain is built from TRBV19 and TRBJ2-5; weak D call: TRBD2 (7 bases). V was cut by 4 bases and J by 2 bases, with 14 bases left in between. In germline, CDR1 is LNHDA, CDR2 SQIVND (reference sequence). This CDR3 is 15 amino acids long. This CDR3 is CASSTWGGLQETQYF. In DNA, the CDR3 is TGTGCCAGTAGTACCTGGGGGGGGCTTCAAGAGACCCAGTACTTC.

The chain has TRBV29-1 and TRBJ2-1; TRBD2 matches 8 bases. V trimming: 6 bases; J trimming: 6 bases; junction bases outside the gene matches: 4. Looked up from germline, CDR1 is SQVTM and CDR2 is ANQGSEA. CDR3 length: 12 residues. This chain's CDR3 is CSVASGPNEQFF. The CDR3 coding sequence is TGCAGCGTGGCTAGCGGGCCCAATGAGCAGTTCTTC.

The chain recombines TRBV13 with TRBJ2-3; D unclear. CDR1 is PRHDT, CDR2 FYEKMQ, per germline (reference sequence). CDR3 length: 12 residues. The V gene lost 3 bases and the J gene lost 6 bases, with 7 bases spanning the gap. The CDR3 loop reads CASSLMTDTQYF. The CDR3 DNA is TGTGCCAGCAGCTTGATGACGGATACGCAGTATTTT.

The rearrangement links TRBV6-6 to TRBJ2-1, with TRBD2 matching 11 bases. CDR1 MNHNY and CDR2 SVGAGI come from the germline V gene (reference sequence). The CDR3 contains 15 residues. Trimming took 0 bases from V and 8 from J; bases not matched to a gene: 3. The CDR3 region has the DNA TGTGCCAGCAGTTACTCGACTAGCGGGGTCGATGAGCAGTTCTTC. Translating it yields CASSYSTSGVDEQFF.

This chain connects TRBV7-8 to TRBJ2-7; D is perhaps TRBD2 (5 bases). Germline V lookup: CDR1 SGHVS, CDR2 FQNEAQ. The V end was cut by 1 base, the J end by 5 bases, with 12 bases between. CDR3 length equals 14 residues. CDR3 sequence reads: CASSLERVPHEQYF. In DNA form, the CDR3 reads TGTGCCAGCAGCTTAGAGAGGGTGCCCCACGAGCAGTACTTC.

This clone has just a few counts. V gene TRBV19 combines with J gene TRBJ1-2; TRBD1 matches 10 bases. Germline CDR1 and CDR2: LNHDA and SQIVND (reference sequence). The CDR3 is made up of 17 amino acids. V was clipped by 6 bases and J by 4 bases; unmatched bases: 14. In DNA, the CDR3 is TGTGCCAGTAGCAGTCCGAGACAGGGGGCGCACGTCTATGGCTACACCTTC. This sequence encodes CASSSPRQGAHVYGYTF.

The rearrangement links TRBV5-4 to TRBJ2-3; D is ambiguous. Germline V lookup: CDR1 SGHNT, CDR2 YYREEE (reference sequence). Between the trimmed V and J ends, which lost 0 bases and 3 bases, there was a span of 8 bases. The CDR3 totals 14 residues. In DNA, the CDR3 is TGTGCCAGCAGCTTGGGAACAAGAACAGATACGCAGTATTTT. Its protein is CASSLGTRTDTQYF.